One sample yielded the 23 T cell receptor beta chains listed below, sequenced in a study of blood T cell repertoires in COVID-19. Method: immunoSEQ multiplex PCR; TCRdb's copy keeps in-frame clones and lacks some. This table holds around 65,000 clones, approximately 91% found once. Input material: peripheral blood. Every receptor here comes from a human donor in a cohort sampled during active COVID-19.

This clone was seen a handful of times. A junction boundary mismatches the germline segment, possibly from a read error. The rearrangement joins TRBV4-2 to TRBJ1-1; D is undetermined. CDR1 and CDR2 from the germline V gene are LGHNA and YNFKEQ. The CDR3 runs 15 residues. CDR3: CASSQDRSLRDLSAF. DNA for the CDR3: TGTGCCAGCAGCCAAGATCGGAGCCTCCGCGACCTTTCGGCTTTT.

The CDR3 loop reads CASSLAGTGVTDTQYF. DNA for the CDR3: TGTGCCAGCAGTTTAGCCGGGACAGGGGTTACAGATACGCAGTATTTT. J is TRBJ2-3 and V is TRBV28; 10 bases are a match to TRBD1. Germline lookup yields CDR1 MDHEN and CDR2 SYDVKM. V lost 2 bases to trimming and J lost 3 bases; unmatched junction nucleotides: 5. This CDR3 contains 16 residues.

The V call is TRBV18, the J call TRBJ2-7; D ambiguous. Germline values: CDR1 KGHSH, CDR2 LQKENI. This CDR3 has 14 residues. The V end was cut by 3 bases, the J end by 2 bases, with 11 bases between. The CDR3 region has the DNA TGTGCCAGCTCACCGGAAAGGAGTCCCTACGAGCAGTACTTC. It yields the protein CASSPERSPYEQYF.

V usage is TRBV4-3 and J usage is TRBJ2-1; a weak D match, TRBD2 (5 bases). Trimming took 5 bases from V and 8 from J, leaving 16 bases between them. CDR3 size: 14 residues. CDR1 LGHNA and CDR2 YSLEER come from the germline V gene. CDR3 in amino acids: CASSEVGLGDEQFF. CDR3 sequence (DNA): TGCGCCAGCAGCGAAGTCGGTTTGGGAGATGAGCAGTTCTTC.

This clone appeared once. V usage is TRBV5-1 and J usage is TRBJ2-1, with a weak D call TRBD2 (6 bases). Germline-derived CDR1 and CDR2 are SGHRS and YFSETQ. The CDR3 covers 16 residues. V lost 1 base and J lost 6, with 17 bases in between. For the CDR3, the DNA is TGCGCCAGCAGCTTGTTGGCGGGGAGCGTTTCCAATGAGCAGTTCTTC. Residues: CASSLLAGSVSNEQFF. The whole variable domain, filled in from reference TRBV5-1 and TRBJ2-1, reads KAGVTQTPRYLIKTRGQQVTLSCSPISGHRSVSWYQQTPGQGLQFLFEYFSETQRNKGNFPGRFSGRQFSNSRSEMNVSTLELGDSALYLCASSLLAGSVSNEQFFGPGTRLTVL.

This clone came up a few times. V usage is TRBV9 and J usage is TRBJ2-2, with D possibly TRBD2 on 5 matching bases. V was trimmed by 1 base and J by 4 bases, leaving 11 bases between them. This CDR3 contains 15 residues. In germline, CDR1 is SGDLS, CDR2 YYNGEE. Written as DNA, the CDR3 is TGTGCCAGCAGCGTATGGCAGGCGGGCACCGGGGAGCTGTTTTTT. Protein product: CASSVWQAGTGELFF.

V usage is TRBV18 and J usage is TRBJ2-5, with TRBD1 as a possible D gene (6 bases). Germline V gene sequence: CDR1 KGHSH, CDR2 LQKENI. V was cut by 2 bases and J by 8 bases, with 15 bases left in between. This CDR3 has 14 amino acids. The CDR3: CASSPGQGPVTQYF. Written as DNA, the CDR3 is TGTGCCAGCTCACCAGGGCAGGGGCCCGTAACCCAGTACTTC.

The V and J genes are TRBV27 and TRBJ2-1; no definite D call. V was pared by 6 bases and J by 4 bases, with 10 bases between. CDR1 MNHEY and CDR2 SMNVEV come from the germline V gene (reference sequence). The CDR3 runs to 13 residues. The CDR3 nucleotides are TGTGCCAGCAGGGTCGGGTTGTACAATGAGCAGTTCTTC. Protein: CASRVGLYNEQFF.

This clone has a single count. This rearrangement joins TRBV21-1 to TRBJ2-1; the table gives TRBD1 as D, unverified against the DNA. TRBV21-1 is marked as a pseudogene. This CDR3 contains 17 residues. The CDR3 here is CASSKGYRSREKNEQFF. The CDR3 coding sequence is TGTGCCAGCAGCAAGGGGTACAGGAGCAGGGAAAAAAATGAGCAGTTCTTC.

The V gene is TRBV7-6, the J gene TRBJ1-1, with D maybe TRBD1 (6 bases). CDR1 is SGHVS and CDR2 is FNYEAQ in the germline V gene. V gave up 5 bases and J gave up 2 bases, with 15 bases separating them. The CDR3 covers 15 residues. The CDR3 bases are TGTGCCAGCAGCCCTTGGGGGGGGCTCAACACTGAAGCTTTCTTT. This codes for CASSPWGGLNTEAFF.

The chain has TRBV29-1 and TRBJ2-2; 7 bases align to TRBD1. CDR3 length equals 13 residues. Germline V gene lookup returns CDR1 SQVTM and CDR2 ANQGSEA. The ends lost 6 bases at V and 4 bases at J; junction bases unmatched: 5. In DNA form, the CDR3 reads TGCAGCGTACGACAGGGCGGCACCGGGGAGCTGTTTTTT. The encoded protein is CSVRQGGTGELFF.

This rearrangement joins TRBV5-4 to TRBJ2-7, with 7 bases matching TRBD1. The CDR3 is 13 residues long. CDR1 is SGHNT and CDR2 is YYREEE in the germline V gene (reference sequence). J was trimmed by 7 bases and V by 5 bases; bases with no gene match: 9. CDR3 loop: CASSHDRAFEQYF. The CDR3 bases are TGTGCCAGCAGTCACGACAGGGCTTTTGAGCAGTACTTC. The full variable domain, completed using reference TRBV5-4 and TRBJ2-7, is ETGVTQSPTHLIKTRGQQVTLRCSSQSGHNTVSWYQQALGQGPQFIFQYYREEENGRGNFPPRFSGLQFPNYSSELNVNALELDDSALYLCASSHDRAFEQYFGPGTRLTVT.

This chain joins TRBV9 and TRBJ2-5; no reliable D call. The germline V gene has CDR1 SGDLS and CDR2 YYNGEE. V lost 3 bases, J lost 2 bases, and 8 bases lay in between. This CDR3 contains 13 residues. The CDR3 sequence is CASSGLSQETQYF. The CDR3 DNA sequence: TGTGCCAGCAGCGGACTGAGTCAAGAGACCCAGTACTTC.

The chain links TRBV29-1 to TRBJ2-1, with D possibly TRBD2 on 7 matching bases. Trimming removed 7 bases from V and 7 bases from J, with 20 bases in between. Per germline, CDR1 SQVTM and CDR2 ANQGSEA. The CDR3 covers 14 residues. DNA of the CDR3: TGCAGCGCTCCGAGGGGGGGCGCGGGTAATGAGCAGTTCTTC. It translates to CSAPRGGAGNEQFF.

Here the CDR3 reads CASSPRTPSTEAFF. Written as DNA, the CDR3 is TGCGCCAGCAGCCCGAGGACTCCATCTACTGAAGCTTTCTTT. The chain combines TRBV5-1 with TRBJ1-1; D not resolved. The CDR3 sequence is 14 residues long. Trimming pared 4 bases from V and 5 bases from J, leaving 15 bases between. CDR1 is SGHRS, CDR2 YFSETQ, per germline.

The chain's CDR3 is CASSFPLGELFF. DNA for the CDR3: TGTGCCAGCAGCTTCCCCCTCGGGGAGCTGTTTTTT. This chain connects TRBV7-2 to TRBJ2-2; D remains ambiguous. Germline CDR1 is SGHTA and CDR2 is FQGNSA. The CDR3 length is 12 residues. V lost 3 bases, J lost 7 bases, and 6 bases lay in between.

The chain uses TRBV18 and TRBJ2-7; TRBD2 might be the D (6 bases). CDR3 length equals 16 residues. The germline V and J ends were trimmed by 6 bases and 1 base, with 19 bases remaining between them. Germline CDR1 and CDR2: KGHSH and LQKENI. The CDR3 here is CASSLANGGPSYEQYF. CDR3 DNA: TGTGCCAGCTCGCTGGCAAATGGAGGGCCATCCTACGAGCAGTACTTC.

For the CDR3, the DNA is TGTGCCAGCAGCCGCGGGACCCTGGACCCCTACGAGCAGTACTTC. This sequence encodes CASSRGTLDPYEQYF. This chain links TRBV5-5 with TRBJ2-7; tentatively, D is TRBD2 (6 bases). CDR1 is SGHKS, CDR2 YYEKEE, per germline (reference sequence). This CDR3 is built from 15 residues. With 4 bases removed from V and 2 bases from J, the gap between germline ends came to 16 bases.

This chain uses TRBV20-1 with TRBJ2-1; 8 nucleotides match TRBD1. The ends lost 3 bases at V and 6 bases at J; junction bases unmatched: 4. Germline V gene data show CDR1 as DFQATT and CDR2 as SNEGSKA (reference sequence). This CDR3 comprises 13 residues. CDR3 DNA: TGCAGTGCTAGTAAAGGACAGGGCAATGAGCAGTTCTTC. Translating it yields CSASKGQGNEQFF.

The chain uses TRBV10-3 and TRBJ2-7, with a weak D call TRBD1 (6 bases). Trimming left V 0 bases short and J 3 bases short, with 15 bases between. The CDR3 has 16 residues. Looked up from germline, CDR1 is ENHRY and CDR2 is SYGVKD. DNA of the CDR3: TGTGCCATCAGTGAGTCTACTACAGCAGGGGACTACGAGCAGTACTTC. Amino acids: CAISESTTAGDYEQYF.

The chain couples TRBV19 to TRBJ2-7, with D unresolved. The V gene lost 1 base and the J gene lost 1 base, with 8 bases spanning the gap. Germline V CDR1 and CDR2: LNHDA, SQIVND (reference sequence). CDR3 length equals 14 residues. The CDR3 region is CASSIGGRSYEQYF. CDR3 nucleotides: TGTGCCAGTAGTATAGGCGGCCGTTCCTACGAGCAGTACTTC.

V usage is TRBV12-3 or TRBV12-4 and J usage is TRBJ2-7; TRBD1 is a possible D gene (6 bases). CDR3 length: 13 amino acids. The V gene lost 3 bases and the J gene lost 6 bases, with 12 bases spanning the gap. The CDR3 DNA follows: TGTGCCAGCAGTTTTCAGGGGTTCGCCGAGCAGTACTTC. Translation gives CASSFQGFAEQYF.

The chain carries TRBV3-1 (or the pseudogene TRBV3-2) and TRBJ2-1; no clear D. Trimming left V 6 bases short and J 0 bases short, with 21 bases between. CDR3 length equals 18 residues. The V gene's germline CDR1 is LGHDT and CDR2 YNNKEL (reference sequence). In nucleotides, the CDR3 is TGTGCCAGCAGTCAACCCGTTACGCGCCATCACTCCTACAATGAGCAGTTCTTC. Protein: CASSQPVTRHHSYNEQFF.